This T cell receptor (beta chain) was captured by sequencing in a study of cytomegalovirus exposure and HLA in healthy donors. Trimming took 6 bases from V and 3 from J, leaving 12 bases between them. Germline loops: CDR1 KGHSH, CDR2 LQKENI. The CDR3 runs 13 residues. A word on this clone: What it binds is not known.

General study points: In a later analysis, a missense DCLRE1C variant was linked to TCR beta V- and J-gene trimming.

With 60 Vbeta and 13 Jbeta primers, the PCR was carried out. Some clones are missing from TCRdb's copy, which holds only in-frame ones; the method was immunoSEQ multiplex PCR. The data show fewer than 200,000 clones, around 79% seen once. The V gene is TRBV18, the J gene TRBJ2-7; a possible D gene is TRBD2 (6 bases). The TCR originated in a man aged 40-49 years in good health and CMV-seropositive. The source material was PBMCs. CDR3 in DNA: TGTGCCAGCTCGCGGGACTTAAACTACGAGCAGTACTTC. Its translation: CASSRDLNYEQYF. The variable domain in full, completed from reference TRBV18 and TRBJ2-7, reads NAGVMQNPRHLVRRRGQEARLRCSPMKGHSHVYWYRQLPEEGLKFMVYLQKENIIDESGMPKERFSAEFPKEGPSILRIQQVVRGDSAAYFCASSRDLNYEQYFGPGTRLTVT.